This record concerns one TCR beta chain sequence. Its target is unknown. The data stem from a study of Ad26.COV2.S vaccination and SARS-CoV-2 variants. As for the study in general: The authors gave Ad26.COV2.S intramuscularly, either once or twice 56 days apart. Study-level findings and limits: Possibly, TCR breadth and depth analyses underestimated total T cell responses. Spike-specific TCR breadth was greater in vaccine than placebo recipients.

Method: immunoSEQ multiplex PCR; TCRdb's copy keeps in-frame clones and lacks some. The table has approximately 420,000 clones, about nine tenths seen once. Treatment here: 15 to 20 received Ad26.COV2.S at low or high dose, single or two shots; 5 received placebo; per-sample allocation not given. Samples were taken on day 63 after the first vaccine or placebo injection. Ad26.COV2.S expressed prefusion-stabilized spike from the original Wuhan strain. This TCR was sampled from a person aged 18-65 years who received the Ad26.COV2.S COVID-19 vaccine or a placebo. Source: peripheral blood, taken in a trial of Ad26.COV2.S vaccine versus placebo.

In DNA form, the CDR3 reads TGTGCCAGCAGCCAAGGGCTTGGTGGTATGGGAAACATTCAGTACTTC. Amino acid sequence: CASSQGLGGMGNIQYF. The chain employs TRBV4-2 and TRBJ2-4; D gene ambiguous. The CDR3 consists of 16 residues. V gave up 1 base and J gave up 6 bases, with 16 bases separating them. Germline lookup yields CDR1 LGHNA and CDR2 YNFKEQ.